This T cell receptor (beta chain) comes out of a study of shared clonotypes between healthy human individuals. Comment on this clone: Its specificity is not known.

Findings and limits, study-wide: Generation of non-shared clonotypes was less probable than generation of clonotypes shared by all four donors.

Libraries were prepared by immunoSEQ multiplex PCR; TCRdb keeps only in-frame clonotypes and omits some of them. The sample lists 550,000 to 700,000 clones; about three quarters were seen once. Recent vaccinations or acute infections were absent in the healthy HIV-negative adult donors. The germline CDR1 and CDR2 sequences are WNHNN and SYGVQD (reference sequence). The CDR3 is made up of 15 amino acids. Trimming removed 3 bases from V and 2 bases from J; junction bases left unmatched: 5. The source of this sequence is a woman aged 25 to 39 in good health. The chain joins TRBV10-1 to TRBJ2-5, with 8 bases fitting TRBD2. Sequences were obtained from memory CD4+ T cells sorted from blood. Subset of the sample: CD45RA-negative fraction. The chain's CDR3 is CASSDPASGQETQYF. CDR3 nucleotides: TGCGCCAGCAGTGACCCCGCTAGCGGGCAAGAGACCCAGTACTTC.